Here is one TCR beta chain with its context. Its specificity is not known. The assay was immunoSEQ multiplex PCR, and TCRdb's table has in-frame clones only and misses some. The sample lists tens of thousands of clones, 60% to 75% occurring once. The record originates from a study of immune evolution from preneoplasia to lung adenocarcinoma. The study's findings and limits: From normal lung to invasive adenocarcinoma, top clone frequencies appeared to decrease. Highest clonality occurred in KRAS-mutant, not EGFR-mutant or double wild-type, nodules.

Macro-dissection enriched premalignant or tumor cells before nucleic acid extraction. This CDR3 has 15 amino acids. The J segment lost 1 base and the V segment lost 5 bases, leaving 3 bases of the junction unmatched. Germline-derived CDR1 and CDR2 are SGHTA and FQGNSA. This receptor was identified in a person in their sixties with lung adenocarcinoma. Specimen: FFPE invasive lung adenocarcinoma tissue. The chain is built from TRBV7-2 and TRBJ2-3, with 10 bases that match TRBD1. CDR3 amino acids: CASSPGTGGTDTQYF. The CDR3, as DNA: TGTGCCAGCAGCCCTGGGACAGGGGGCACAGATACGCAGTATTTT.